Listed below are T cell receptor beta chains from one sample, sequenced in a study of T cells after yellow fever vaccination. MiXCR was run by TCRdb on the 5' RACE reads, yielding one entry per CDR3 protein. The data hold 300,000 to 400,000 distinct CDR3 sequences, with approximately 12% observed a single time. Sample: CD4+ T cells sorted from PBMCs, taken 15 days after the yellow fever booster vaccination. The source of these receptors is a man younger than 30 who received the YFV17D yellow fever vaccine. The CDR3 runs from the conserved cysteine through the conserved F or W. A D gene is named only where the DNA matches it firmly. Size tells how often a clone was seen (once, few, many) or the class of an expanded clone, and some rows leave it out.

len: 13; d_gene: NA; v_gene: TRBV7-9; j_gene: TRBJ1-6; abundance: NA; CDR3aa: CASSLRGGGPLHF; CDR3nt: TGTGCCAGCAGCCTACGGGGCGGAGGCCCCCTCCACTTT
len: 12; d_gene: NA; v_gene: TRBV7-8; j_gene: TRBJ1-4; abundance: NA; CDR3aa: CASSSWTEKLFF; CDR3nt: TGTGCCAGCAGCTCCTGGACGGAAAAACTGTTTTTT
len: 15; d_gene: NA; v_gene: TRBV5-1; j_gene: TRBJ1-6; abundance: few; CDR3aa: CASSLDYRVNSPLHF; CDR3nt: TGCGCCAGCAGCTTGGATTACAGGGTCAATTCACCCCTCCACTTT
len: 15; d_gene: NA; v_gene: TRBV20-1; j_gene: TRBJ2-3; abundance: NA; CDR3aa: CSAAEPVVDTDTQYF; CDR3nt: TGCAGTGCAGCTGAACCTGTTGTGGACACAGATACGCAGTATTTT
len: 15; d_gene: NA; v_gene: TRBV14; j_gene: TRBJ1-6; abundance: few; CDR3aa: CASSQWGGINSPLHF; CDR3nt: TGTGCCAGCAGCCAATGGGGCGGTATTAATTCACCCCTCCACTTT
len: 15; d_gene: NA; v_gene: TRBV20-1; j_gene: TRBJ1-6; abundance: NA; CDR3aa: CSATLRGTFNSPLHF; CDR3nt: TGCAGTGCTACCCTCAGGGGAACCTTTAATTCACCCCTCCACTTT
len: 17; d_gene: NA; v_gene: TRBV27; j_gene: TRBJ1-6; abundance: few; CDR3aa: CASRPATANRVNSPLHF; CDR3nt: TGTGCCAGCAGACCCGCAACGGCGAACAGGGTTAATTCACCCCTCCACTTT
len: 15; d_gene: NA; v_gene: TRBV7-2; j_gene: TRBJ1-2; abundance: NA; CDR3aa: CASSLAAGADNGYTF; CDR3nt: TGTGCCAGCAGCTTAGCGGCGGGGGCTGATAATGGCTACACCTTC
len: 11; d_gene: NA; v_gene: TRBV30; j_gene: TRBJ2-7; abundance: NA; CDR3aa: CAFSRAYEQYF; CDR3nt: TGTGCCTTTTCCCGCGCCTACGAGCAGTACTTC
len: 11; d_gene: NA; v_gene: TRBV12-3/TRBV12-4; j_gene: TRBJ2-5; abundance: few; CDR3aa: CASRKLETQYF; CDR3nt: TGTGCCAGCAGGAAATTGGAGACCCAGTACTTC
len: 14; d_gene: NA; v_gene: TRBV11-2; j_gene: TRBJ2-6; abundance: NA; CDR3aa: CASSSIRGANVLTF; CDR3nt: TGTGCCAGCAGCTCTATTCGAGGGGCCAACGTCCTGACTTTC
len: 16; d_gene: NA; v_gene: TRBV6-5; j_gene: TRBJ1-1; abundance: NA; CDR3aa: CASSSTPGAANTEAFF; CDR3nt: TGTGCCAGCAGTTCGACACCGGGGGCGGCTAACACTGAAGCTTTCTTT
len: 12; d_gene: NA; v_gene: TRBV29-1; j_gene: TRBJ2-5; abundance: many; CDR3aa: CSVRQAQETQYF; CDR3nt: TGCAGCGTGAGACAGGCTCAAGAGACCCAGTACTTC
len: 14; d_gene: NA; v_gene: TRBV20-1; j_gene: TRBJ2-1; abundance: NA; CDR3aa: CSARPESSYNEQFF; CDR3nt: TGCAGTGCTAGACCCGAGAGTTCCTACAATGAGCAGTTCTTC
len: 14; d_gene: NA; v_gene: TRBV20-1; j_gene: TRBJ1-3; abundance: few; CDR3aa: CSASRQESGNTIYF; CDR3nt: TGCAGTGCTAGCAGACAGGAGTCTGGAAACACCATATATTTT
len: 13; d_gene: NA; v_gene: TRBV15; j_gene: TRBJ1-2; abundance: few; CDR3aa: CATSRGTEDGYTF; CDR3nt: TGTGCCACCAGCAGAGGGACGGAAGATGGCTACACCTTC
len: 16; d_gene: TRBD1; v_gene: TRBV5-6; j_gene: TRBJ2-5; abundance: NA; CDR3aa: CASRRHPGQGAETQYF; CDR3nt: TGTGCCAGCAGACGCCACCCGGGACAGGGGGCAGAGACCCAGTACTTC
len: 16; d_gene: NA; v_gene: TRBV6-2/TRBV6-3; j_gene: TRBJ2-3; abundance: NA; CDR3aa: CASSYQGSGRTDTQYF; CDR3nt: TGTGCCAGCAGTTACCAGGGTAGCGGACGCACAGATACGCAGTATTTT
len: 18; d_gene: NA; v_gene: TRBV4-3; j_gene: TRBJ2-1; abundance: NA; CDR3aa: CASSQDRATAGSYNEQFF; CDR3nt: TGCGCCAGCAGCCAAGATAGGGCAACCGCGGGTTCCTACAATGAGCAGTTCTTC
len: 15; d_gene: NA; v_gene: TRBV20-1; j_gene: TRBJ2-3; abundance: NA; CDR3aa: CSAPPAVSSTDTQYF; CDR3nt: TGCAGTGCCCCTCCTGCGGTATCAAGCACAGATACGCAGTATTTT